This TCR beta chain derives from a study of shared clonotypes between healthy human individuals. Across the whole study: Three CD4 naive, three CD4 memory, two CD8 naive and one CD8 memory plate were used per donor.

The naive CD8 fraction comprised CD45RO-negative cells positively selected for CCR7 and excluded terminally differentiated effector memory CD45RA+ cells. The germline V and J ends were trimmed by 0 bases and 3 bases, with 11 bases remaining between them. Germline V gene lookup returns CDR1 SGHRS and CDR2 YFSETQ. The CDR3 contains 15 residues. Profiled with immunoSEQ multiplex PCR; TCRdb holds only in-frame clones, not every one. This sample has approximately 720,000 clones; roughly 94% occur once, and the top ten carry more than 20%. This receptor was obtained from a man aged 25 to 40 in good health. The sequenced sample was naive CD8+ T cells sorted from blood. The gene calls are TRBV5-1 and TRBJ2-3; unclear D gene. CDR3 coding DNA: TGCGCCAGCAGCTTGGCTAGTCTAGGGACAGATACGCAGTATTTT. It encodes CASSLASLGTDTQYF.